The next 4 T cell receptor beta chains were all read from a single sample in a study of control samples from healthy donors and cancer patients. Sequencing used immunoSEQ multiplex PCR; TCRdb keeps in-frame clones, though not all of them. The sample holds about 180,000 clones; around 91% are singletons and the top ten take about 1.4%. Sample: blood. The receptors were sampled from a woman aged 45-65 years in good health.

As to this clone: The same CDR3 can be traced to other DNA sequences in this sample. This rearrangement joins TRBV7-2 to TRBJ2-3, with 7 bases identical to TRBD2. Germline CDR1 SGHTA, CDR2 FQGNSA. Trimming cost V 1 base and J 3 bases; bases outside gene matches: 4. The CDR3 is 15 amino acids. In nucleotides, the CDR3 is TGTGCCAGCAGCTTAGGAGCGGGAAGGACAGATACGCAGTATTTT. Its translation is CASSLGAGRTDTQYF.

This clone was detected once. The rearrangement links TRBV12-3 or TRBV12-4 to TRBJ2-7; maybe TRBD2 (6 bases). The CDR3 runs to 13 residues. V dropped 4 bases and J dropped 9 bases, with 16 bases sitting between them. CDR3 bases: TGTGCCAGCAGTTCGACTGGCCTCGGGGGGCAGTACTTC. It codes for CASSSTGLGGQYF.

With respect to this clone: A read error may account for a junction end that differs from germline. The rearrangement links TRBV19 to TRBJ1-6, with 7 bases fitting TRBD1. Per germline, CDR1 LNHDA and CDR2 SQIVND (reference sequence). The CDR3 is made up of 15 amino acids. The CDR3 DNA follows: TGTGCCAGTAGTCGCAACAGGGGAAAGGATTCACCCCCCCACTTT. Translating it yields CASSRNRGKDSPPHF.

CDR3 bases: TGTGCCAGCAGCCAACAGGGAACTGGAAACACCATATATTTT. This encodes CASSQQGTGNTIYF. This rearrangement joins TRBV11-3 to TRBJ1-3, with TRBD1 as a possible D gene (6 bases). This CDR3 is built from 14 residues. The V end was cut by 5 bases, the J end by 2 bases, with 10 bases between. Per germline, CDR1 SGHNT and CDR2 YENEEA. The variable domain in full, completed from reference TRBV11-3 and TRBJ1-3, reads EAGVVQSPRYKIIEKKQPVAFWCNPISGHNTLYWYLQNLGQGPELLIRYENEEAVDDSQLPKDRFSAERLKGVDSTLKIQPAELGDSAVYLCASSQQGTGNTIYFGEGSWLTVV.